This T cell receptor beta chain came from a study of shared clonotypes between healthy human individuals. Sequencing was performed with immunoSEQ multiplex PCR; in TCRdb, only in-frame clones are kept and a portion is missing. The sample includes around 600,000 clones, nearly 98% of them seen just once. After removal of 1 base from V and 6 bases from J, the junction contained 30 bases not matched to a gene. The CDR3 totals 24 residues. Germline loops: CDR1 SGHTA, CDR2 FQGTGA. CD45RO-negative CD8 cells positively selected for CCR7 made up the naive population, which excluded terminally differentiated effector memory CD45RA+ cells.

The chain recombines TRBV7-3 with TRBJ2-7, with 13 bases fitting TRBD2. The sequenced sample consisted of naive CD8+ T cells sorted from blood. The clonotype comes from a young man in good health. CDR3 region: CASSLKSLGRGQSGLAGALSEQYF. CDR3 DNA sequence: TGTGCCAGCAGCTTAAAGTCACTTGGTCGCGGACAATCAGGACTAGCGGGGGCCCTAAGCGAGCAGTACTTC.